Sequencing of this TCR beta chain was carried out in a study of blood T cell repertoires in COVID-19. Study at large: COVID-19 samples collected from the United States, Italy and Spain covered acute and convalescent phases.

Clones were sequenced by immunoSEQ multiplex PCR, and TCRdb holds only the in-frame ones, with some missing. The sample lists about 130,000 clones; over 75% were seen once. This CDR3 contains 12 residues. V lost 8 bases, J lost 6 bases, and 14 bases lay in between. Germline V gives CDR1 MNHEY, CDR2 SVGAGI. V and J are TRBV6-5 and TRBJ2-7, with D possibly being TRBD2 (6 bases). Sequencing was done on a sample of peripheral blood. This sequence originates from a woman over 75 with acute or convalescent COVID-19. CDR3 coding DNA: TGTGCCAGCGGACGACTAGGCGGCGAGCAGTACTTC. Its protein product is CASGRLGGEQYF.